A selection of T cell receptor beta chains follows, all from one sample in a study of T cell repertoires in cytomegalovirus infection. No antigens are known for them. TCRdb independently ran MiXCR on the reads; one entry per CDR3 protein. The sample holds roughly 500,000 distinct CDR3 sequences; around 30% are singletons and the top ten take roughly 16%. Sequencing was performed on cultured PBMCs, taken from culture after CMV antigen stimulation. The receptors shown here come from a human donor in good health (CMV status not recorded). Some clones in this sample may be carry-over from other donors' samples. The CDR3 runs from the conserved cysteine through the conserved F or W. Each record gives: D gene, J gene, V gene, clone size, CDR3 protein, CDR3 DNA. A D gene is named only where the DNA matches it firmly. Clone sizes are given selectively: once, few, many, or a class where the clone is expanded.

d_call: TRBD2; j_call: TRBJ2-7; v_call: TRBV11-2; clone_size: few; cdr3_aa: CASSSGTSGRLMYF; cdr3_nt: TGTGCCAGCAGCTCCGGGACTAGCGGGAGGTTGATGTACTTC
d_call: -; j_call: TRBJ1-5; v_call: TRBV28; clone_size: -; cdr3_aa: CASTRQSQPQHF; cdr3_nt: TGTGCCAGCACCCGTCAAAGTCAGCCCCAGCATTTT
d_call: -; j_call: TRBJ1-1; v_call: TRBV6-6; clone_size: few; cdr3_aa: CASSYMRTEAFF; cdr3_nt: TGTGCCAGCAGTTACATGAGGACTGAAGCTTTCTTT
d_call: TRBD2; j_call: TRBJ2-1; v_call: TRBV6-2/TRBV6-3; clone_size: few; cdr3_aa: CASSYLAGAYEQFF; cdr3_nt: TGTGCCAGCAGTTACCTAGCGGGAGCCTATGAGCAGTTCTTC
d_call: TRBD1; j_call: TRBJ1-5; v_call: TRBV7-2; clone_size: many; cdr3_aa: CASSFQPGQGAQPQHF; cdr3_nt: TGTGCCAGCAGCTTCCAACCGGGACAGGGGGCTCAGCCCCAGCATTTT
d_call: TRBD1; j_call: TRBJ1-1; v_call: TRBV28; clone_size: many; cdr3_aa: CASSLRQGWRTEAFF; cdr3_nt: TGTGCCAGCAGTTTAAGACAGGGTTGGCGGACTGAAGCTTTCTTT
d_call: -; j_call: TRBJ1-5; v_call: TRBV25-1; clone_size: -; cdr3_aa: CASRRRASNQPQHF; cdr3_nt: TGTGCCAGCAGACGAAGAGCTAGCAATCAGCCCCAGCATTTT
d_call: TRBD2; j_call: TRBJ2-7; v_call: TRBV12-3/TRBV12-4; clone_size: few; cdr3_aa: CASSLALAGDYEQYF; cdr3_nt: TGTGCCAGCAGTTTAGCCCTAGCGGGGGACTACGAGCAGTACTTC
d_call: TRBD2; j_call: TRBJ2-7; v_call: TRBV14; clone_size: -; cdr3_aa: CASSRTEAAGGSYEQYF; cdr3_nt: TGTGCCAGCAGCCGAACTGAGGCAGCGGGAGGATCCTACGAGCAGTACTTC
d_call: -; j_call: TRBJ2-1; v_call: TRBV12-3/TRBV12-4; clone_size: -; cdr3_aa: CASRGPDLISYNEQFF; cdr3_nt: TGTGCCAGCAGGGGCCCCGACTTGATCTCCTACAATGAGCAGTTCTTC
d_call: TRBD1; j_call: TRBJ1-6; v_call: TRBV12-3/TRBV12-4; clone_size: few; cdr3_aa: CASSLTGTGRNSPLHF; cdr3_nt: TGTGCCAGCAGTTTAACCGGGACAGGGCGAAATTCACCCCTCCACTTT
d_call: -; j_call: TRBJ2-1; v_call: TRBV5-1; clone_size: -; cdr3_aa: CASTQGGGHEQFF; cdr3_nt: TGCGCCAGCACCCAGGGGGGCGGTCATGAGCAGTTCTTC
d_call: -; j_call: TRBJ2-4; v_call: TRBV15; clone_size: few; cdr3_aa: CATSREVHWEWEDKNIQYF; cdr3_nt: TGTGCCACCAGCAGAGAAGTGCATTGGGAGTGGGAGGACAAAAACATTCAGTACTTC
d_call: -; j_call: TRBJ2-2; v_call: TRBV7-6; clone_size: few; cdr3_aa: CASSLGHGNTGELFF; cdr3_nt: TGTGCCAGCAGCCTCGGACATGGGAACACCGGGGAGCTGTTTTTT
d_call: -; j_call: TRBJ2-7; v_call: TRBV7-4; clone_size: -; cdr3_aa: CASSWGPRTSYEQYF; cdr3_nt: TGTGCCAGCAGCTGGGGACCTCGGACCTCCTACGAGCAGTACTTC
d_call: -; j_call: TRBJ2-3; v_call: TRBV19; clone_size: -; cdr3_aa: CASSIGGRSTDTQYF; cdr3_nt: TGTGCCAGTAGTATCGGGGGACGGAGCACAGATACGCAGTATTTT
d_call: TRBD2; j_call: TRBJ2-1; v_call: TRBV19; clone_size: -; cdr3_aa: CASSQAGEPYNEQFF; cdr3_nt: TGTGCCAGTAGCCAAGCGGGAGAGCCCTACAATGAGCAGTTCTTC
d_call: TRBD1; j_call: TRBJ2-7; v_call: TRBV12-3/TRBV12-4; clone_size: few; cdr3_aa: CASSFTDRVDEQYF; cdr3_nt: TGTGCCAGCAGTTTCACCGACAGGGTCGACGAGCAGTACTTC
d_call: -; j_call: TRBJ1-2; v_call: TRBV11-2; clone_size: many; cdr3_aa: CASSLDLRRGHGYTF; cdr3_nt: TGTGCCAGCAGCCTCGACCTTCGAAGGGGCCATGGCTACACCTTC
d_call: TRBD2; j_call: TRBJ2-1; v_call: TRBV28; clone_size: -; cdr3_aa: CASSSSTGGNEQFF; cdr3_nt: TGTGCCAGCAGTTCGTCGACGGGGGGAAATGAGCAGTTCTTC
d_call: TRBD1; j_call: TRBJ2-5; v_call: TRBV5-4; clone_size: -; cdr3_aa: CASSPPGQGKETQYF; cdr3_nt: TGTGCCAGCAGCCCTCCGGGACAGGGAAAGGAGACCCAGTACTTC
d_call: -; j_call: TRBJ1-2; v_call: TRBV28; clone_size: few; cdr3_aa: CASSLRGPRGYTF; cdr3_nt: TGTGCCAGCAGTTTGAGGGGCCCCAGAGGCTACACCTTC
d_call: -; j_call: TRBJ1-2; v_call: TRBV4-1; clone_size: -; cdr3_aa: CASSQPTRYYGYTF; cdr3_nt: TGCGCCAGCAGCCAACCGACGCGATACTATGGCTACACCTTC
d_call: -; j_call: TRBJ2-5; v_call: TRBV6-5; clone_size: few; cdr3_aa: CASSPGGKGGWETQYF; cdr3_nt: TGTGCCAGCAGCCCCGGGGGTAAGGGCGGCTGGGAGACCCAGTACTTC
d_call: -; j_call: TRBJ2-2; v_call: TRBV7-2; clone_size: few; cdr3_aa: CASSWDPSTGELFF; cdr3_nt: TGTGCCAGCAGCTGGGACCCGAGCACCGGGGAGCTGTTTTTT
d_call: TRBD1; j_call: TRBJ1-2; v_call: TRBV6-5; clone_size: -; cdr3_aa: CASRPTGVGGYTF; cdr3_nt: TGTGCCAGCAGGCCTACAGGGGTCGGTGGCTACACCTTC
d_call: -; j_call: TRBJ1-4; v_call: TRBV28; clone_size: -; cdr3_aa: CAGRISGEKLFF; cdr3_nt: TGTGCCGGCAGGATATCGGGGGAAAAACTGTTTTTT
d_call: -; j_call: TRBJ1-1; v_call: TRBV7-2; clone_size: many; cdr3_aa: CASSLFPSRGINTEAFF; cdr3_nt: TGTGCCAGCAGCTTATTCCCCTCCCGGGGAATCAACACTGAAGCTTTCTTT
d_call: TRBD1; j_call: TRBJ2-7; v_call: TRBV5-1; clone_size: few; cdr3_aa: CASSLVGTGAYEQYF; cdr3_nt: TGCGCCAGCAGCTTGGTTGGGACAGGGGCCTACGAGCAGTACTTC
d_call: -; j_call: TRBJ2-3; v_call: TRBV27; clone_size: once; cdr3_aa: CASSPVGVGGTDTQYF; cdr3_nt: TGTGCCAGCAGTCCTGTAGGTGTCGGGGGCACAGATACGCAGTATTTT
d_call: TRBD2; j_call: TRBJ2-7; v_call: TRBV6-8; clone_size: -; cdr3_aa: CASSPGSGSHEQYF; cdr3_nt: TGTGCCAGCAGCCCGGGTAGCGGGAGCCACGAGCAGTACTTC
d_call: -; j_call: TRBJ1-2; v_call: TRBV11-2; clone_size: -; cdr3_aa: CASSLDSGAGSYGYTF; cdr3_nt: TGTGCCAGCAGCTTAGATTCGGGCGCAGGGTCGTATGGCTACACCTTC
d_call: -; j_call: TRBJ2-3; v_call: TRBV28; clone_size: many; cdr3_aa: CASSLQNDSESGADTQYF; cdr3_nt: TGTGCCAGCAGTCTCCAAAACGACTCGGAGTCCGGGGCAGATACGCAGTATTTT
d_call: -; j_call: TRBJ1-2; v_call: TRBV18; clone_size: -; cdr3_aa: CASSPNIGATNYGYTF; cdr3_nt: TGTGCCAGCTCACCAAATATCGGGGCTACCAACTATGGCTACACCTTC
d_call: -; j_call: TRBJ2-1; v_call: TRBV27; clone_size: -; cdr3_aa: CASSQGALSYNEQFF; cdr3_nt: TGTGCCAGCAGTCAAGGGGCCCTCTCCTACAATGAGCAGTTCTTC
d_call: TRBD2; j_call: TRBJ2-7; v_call: TRBV7-9; clone_size: -; cdr3_aa: CASSSALAPAGEQYF; cdr3_nt: TGTGCCAGCAGCTCGGCACTAGCGCCAGCAGGCGAGCAGTACTTC
d_call: -; j_call: TRBJ2-5; v_call: TRBV5-4; clone_size: -; cdr3_aa: CASSLGGQAQETQYF; cdr3_nt: TGTGCCAGCAGCTTGGGGGGCCAAGCTCAAGAGACCCAGTACTTC
d_call: -; j_call: TRBJ1-1; v_call: TRBV6-6; clone_size: -; cdr3_aa: CASSRFRGNTEAFF; cdr3_nt: TGTGCCAGCAGTCGTTTCAGGGGAAACACTGAAGCTTTCTTT
d_call: -; j_call: TRBJ2-2; v_call: TRBV7-2; clone_size: many; cdr3_aa: CASSSLANTGELFF; cdr3_nt: TGTGCCAGCAGCTCACTAGCTAACACCGGGGAGCTGTTTTTT
d_call: -; j_call: TRBJ1-1; v_call: TRBV6-8; clone_size: -; cdr3_aa: CASRFALNTEAFF; cdr3_nt: TGTGCCAGCAGATTCGCACTGAACACTGAAGCTTTCTTT
d_call: -; j_call: TRBJ2-1; v_call: TRBV5-1; clone_size: -; cdr3_aa: CASSGGDRPSYNEQFF; cdr3_nt: TGCGCCAGCAGCGGGGGGGACAGGCCGTCCTACAATGAGCAGTTCTTC
d_call: TRBD1; j_call: TRBJ1-2; v_call: TRBV20-1; clone_size: -; cdr3_aa: CSARDRQGLYYGYTF; cdr3_nt: TGCAGTGCTAGGGACCGACAGGGTCTATACTATGGCTACACCTTC
d_call: -; j_call: TRBJ1-2; v_call: TRBV7-2; clone_size: many; cdr3_aa: CASSQHTLSSMGYTF; cdr3_nt: TGTGCCAGCAGCCAACACACCCTCTCCAGTATGGGTTACACCTTC
d_call: -; j_call: TRBJ1-2; v_call: TRBV7-4; clone_size: few; cdr3_aa: CASSPGTLWSYTF; cdr3_nt: TGTGCCAGCAGCCCCGGGACTCTATGGAGCTACACCTTC
d_call: -; j_call: TRBJ2-1; v_call: TRBV11-3; clone_size: few; cdr3_aa: CASSLVSGFRMVPDEQFF; cdr3_nt: TGTGCCAGCAGCTTAGTGTCCGGATTTAGGATGGTTCCTGATGAGCAGTTCTTC
d_call: -; j_call: TRBJ2-5; v_call: TRBV18; clone_size: few; cdr3_aa: CASSPAEAQYF; cdr3_nt: TGTGCCAGCTCACCCGCCGAGGCCCAGTACTTC
d_call: TRBD2; j_call: TRBJ2-3; v_call: TRBV24-1; clone_size: -; cdr3_aa: CATSDPRESSTDTQYF; cdr3_nt: TGTGCCACCAGTGATCCGCGGGAGTCGAGCACAGATACGCAGTATTTT